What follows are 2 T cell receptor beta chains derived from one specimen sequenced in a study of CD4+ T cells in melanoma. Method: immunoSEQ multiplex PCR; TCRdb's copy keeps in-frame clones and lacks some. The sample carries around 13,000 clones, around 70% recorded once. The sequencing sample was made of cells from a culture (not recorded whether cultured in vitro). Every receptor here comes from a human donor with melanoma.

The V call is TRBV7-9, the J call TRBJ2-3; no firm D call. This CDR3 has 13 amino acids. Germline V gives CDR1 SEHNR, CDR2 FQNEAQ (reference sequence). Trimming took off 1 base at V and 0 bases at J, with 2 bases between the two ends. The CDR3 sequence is CASSLVSTDTQYF. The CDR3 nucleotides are TGTGCCAGCAGCTTAGTAAGCACAGATACGCAGTATTTT.

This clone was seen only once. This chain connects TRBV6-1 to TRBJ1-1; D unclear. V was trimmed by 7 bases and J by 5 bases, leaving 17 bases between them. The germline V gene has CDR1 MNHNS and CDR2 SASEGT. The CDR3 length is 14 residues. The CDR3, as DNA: TGTGCCAGCATCCAGGACCCTGGGAGGACTGAAGCTTTCTTT. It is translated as CASIQDPGRTEAFF.